Sequencing of this T cell receptor (beta chain) was carried out in a study of T cells in Graves' hyperthyroidism and ophthalmopathy (dated by TCRdb to about 2019). General notes on the study: To identify TCR V-J signatures that set the groups apart, the researchers used a discovery cohort of 95 to 100 patients, made up of roughly 45 with Graves' ophthalmopathy and 55 to 65 with stable Graves' hyperthyroidism. Prospective prediction of ophthalmopathy was tested in an independent validation cohort consisting of 18 to 20 hyperthyroidism patients and around 17 patients who later progressed to ophthalmopathy. The 100 or so discovery patients were randomly split 7:3 into training and test sets. In about 6 Graves' hyperthyroidism patients, the study also compared T-cell repertoires from thyroid tissue with T-cell repertoires from blood. After blood sampling, hyperthyroidism patients were treated with methimazole at a starting dose of 30 mg daily, and ophthalmopathy patients were treated with high-dose intravenous methylprednisolone. The paper reports TCR Vbeta CDR3 sequencing of 135 peripheral blood samples: around 41 ophthalmopathy, about 75 hyperthyroidism and approximately 17 progressor patients. What the study reported, not specific to this receptor: Most expanded thyroid clonotypes (frequency above 0.001) were also found in blood, which suggests that blood repertoires may mirror thyroid immune responses. In validation, progression to ophthalmopathy was predicted by the model with around 71% sensitivity and nearly 75% specificity, a median of approximately 6.5 months before onset. Sample size was not statistically predetermined, and investigators were not blinded to group allocation. In cross-validation, a model built on a 13 V-J signature told ophthalmopathy apart from stable hyperthyroidism with roughly 87% sensitivity and roughly 81% specificity, and in testing the same model reached 80%/75%.

Ends trimmed: V by 2 bases, J by 2 bases; bases unmatched to a gene: 3. The CDR3 sequence holds 14 residues, the cysteine and phenylalanine included. Only CDR3 DNA is held: 42 bases, read in frame from base 1. The germline V gene (reference sequence) yields DFQATT for CDR1 and SNEGSKA for CDR2. TCR beta CDR3 regions were amplified from RNA transcripts. For the first round of RT-PCR on the TCR CDR3, the HTBI primer set was used together with the Qiagen OneStep RT-PCR kit. The libraries were constructed in a second round of multiplex PCR and then size-selected and purified. The libraries were sequenced on an Illumina HiSeq2000 using paired-end 100 bp reads. For the original study's pipeline: SOAPnuke was used to process the raw data, removing reads that contained adapters or uncalled bases, had a mean Phred below 15, or lacked an exact match to the constant primer or identifier. COPE v1.2.5 was used to merge the high-quality paired reads, and each unique nucleotide sequence was defined as a clonotype. Clonotypes were aligned to IMGT TRBV, TRBD and TRBJ reference segments using MiTCR v1.1. The analysis was restricted to V-J combinations with a frequency above 0.0001, which together covered 99% to 99.2% of the repertoires. A TCS score was defined as the ratio of F50 (clonal expansion) to E x V (chaos), with BLOSUM62-based TCRdist applied between CDR3 peptides within each V-J. Welch's t-statistics and random forest reduced several hundred V-J features to some 14, which were used in a naive Bayes classifier (R e1071). Thyroid-blood repertoire similarity was quantified with the Morisita-Horn index. TCRdb passed the public sequencing reads through fastp at Q25 and MiXCR, retaining productive beta sequences. Rows matching on CDR3 protein sequence are summarized as one entry with the most common DNA and genes. V and J calls and clone size were set by TCRdb, not the authors. The sample table holds fewer than 750,000 distinct CDR3 sequences, of which 40% to 55% were seen once. In total, the top ten clones hold around 7.7% of the sample.

Graves' hyperthyroidism was defined as stable when no progression to ophthalmopathy occurred over 18 months of follow-up. Hyperthyroidism patients were newly diagnosed, had a disease duration of under 2 months, and were aged 18 to 65 years. Any patient with an uncontrolled infection, another autoimmune disease, pregnancy or lactation was excluded. Diagnoses were based on clinical symptoms, serum thyroxine and TRAb, thyroid ultrasound and orbital computed tomography. Total RNA was extracted using Trizol reagent, and RNA quality was assessed on an Agilent 2100 Bioanalyzer. This clonotype was detected many times. It has no known antigen specificity. Base qualities were left out, and no much larger clone turns up one base away.

The sample was peripheral blood or thyroid tissue (not recorded which). The source is a woman younger than 35 with Graves' hyperthyroidism. The chain joins TRBV20-1 to TRBJ2-7, with 10 bases matching TRBD2. DNA sequence: TGCAGTGCTAGATCTAGCGGGAGTCCCTACGAGCAGTACTTC. This encodes CSARSSGSPYEQYF.